Below, one T cell receptor beta chain is given with its context. Authors' processing steps: Scientists estimated how many nucleated cells there were by amplifying reference gene primers. The protocol was immunoSEQ multiplex PCR, while the TCRdb copy is restricted to in-frame clones and leaves out a portion. The DNA gave D and trimming, while V, J and clone size come from that table. Among tens of thousands of clones listed, about nine tenths were seen once. This entry is derived from a study of blood T cell repertoires in COVID-19. Overall study: Some COVID-19 samples were acute and others convalescent; all came from the United States, Italy and Spain. Sample material is recorded as cDNA or gDNA derived from T cells, B-cell-depleted T cells, or PBMCs.

From germline, CDR1 is LNHDA and CDR2 SQIVND (reference sequence). The ends were cut back, 2 bases at V and 2 bases at J, with 10 bases in the middle. The CDR3 has 15 residues. Seattle patients were enrolled while actively infected and followed longitudinally. The source is a man in his sixties with COVID-19, enrolled during active disease. This chain links TRBV19 with TRBJ1-5; D perhaps matches TRBD1 (5 bases). The source material was peripheral blood. For the CDR3, the DNA is TGTGCCAGTAGTATACAGGGAAATCGCAATCAGCCCCAGCATTTT. Translation gives CASSIQGNRNQPQHF. The full variable domain, completed using reference TRBV19 and TRBJ1-5, is DGGITQSPKYLFRKEGQNVTLSCEQNLNHDAMYWYRQDPGQGLRLIYYSQIVNDFQKGDIAEGYSVSREKKESFPLTVTSAQKNPTAFYLCASSIQGNRNQPQHFGDGTRLSIL.